One and the same sample provided the 14 T cell receptor beta chains below, sequenced in a study of T cells in Graves' hyperthyroidism and ophthalmopathy. RNA transcripts served as the template for amplifying TCR beta CDR3 regions. The TCR CDR3 first-round RT-PCR relied on the HTBI primer set. TCRdb analysed the multiplex PCR reads with MiXCR anew, one entry per CDR3 protein. The table has some 600,000 distinct CDR3 sequences, approximately 15% seen once. Specimen: blood. Receptors were obtained from a young woman with Graves' hyperthyroidism that later progressed to Graves' ophthalmopathy.

V usage is TRBV5-1 and J usage is TRBJ1-1; D remains ambiguous. This CDR3 has 11 residues. V dropped 2 bases and J dropped 9 bases, with 8 bases sitting between them. Germline CDR1 SGHRS, CDR2 YFSETQ. The CDR3 sequence is CASSLGQKAFF. CDR3 DNA sequence: TGCGCCAGCAGCTTAGGGCAGAAAGCTTTCTTT.

This clonotype was seen ten or more times. J is TRBJ1-1 and V is TRBV10-1; D call uncertain. The CDR3 sequence is 16 residues long. The germline gives CDR1 WNHNN, CDR2 SYGVQD (reference sequence). The V and J ends lost 0 bases and 1 base respectively, with 12 bases between them. CDR3 sequence reads: CASSESIGGGNTEAFF. The CDR3 nucleotides read TGCGCCAGCAGTGAGTCGATTGGCGGAGGGAACACTGAAGCTTTCTTT.

This chain links TRBV20-1 with TRBJ2-1; D remains unclear. CDR1 and CDR2 from the germline V gene are DFQATT and SNEGSKA (reference sequence). The CDR3 covers 17 residues. V lost 0 bases and J 1 base, leaving 16 bases between the germline ends. DNA of the CDR3: TGCAGTGCTAGAGACGATAGGTCGTACGGGTCCTACAATGAGCAGTTCTTC. Protein: CSARDDRSYGSYNEQFF.

Ten or more counts support this clonotype. The chain combines TRBV6-2 or TRBV6-3 with TRBJ2-3; TRBD1 is a possible D gene (6 bases). CDR3 length: 13 amino acids. Germline V gives CDR1 MNHEY, CDR2 SVGEGT. Trimming took off 6 bases at V and 1 base at J, with 8 bases between the two ends. The DNA for the CDR3 is TGTGCCAGCAGCCACAGGGGCACAGATACGCAGTATTTT. It translates to CASSHRGTDTQYF.

The chain has TRBV20-1 and TRBJ2-2; a weak D match, TRBD1 (5 bases). CDR1 and CDR2 from the germline V gene are DFQATT and SNEGSKA (reference sequence). Trimming removed 5 bases at V and 1 base at J, with 11 bases between. CDR3 length equals 14 residues. The CDR3 loop is CSASTVWNTGELFF. The DNA of the CDR3 is TGCAGTGCTTCGACAGTTTGGAACACCGGGGAGCTGTTTTTT.

V and J are TRBV18 and TRBJ1-1; D is possibly TRBD1 (5 bases). CDR1 KGHSH and CDR2 LQKENI come from the germline V gene. The V end lost 2 bases, the J end lost 3 bases, and 16 bases lay between the germline ends. This CDR3 comprises 16 residues. The CDR3 protein is CASSPFFGGVHTEAFF. The CDR3 region has the DNA TGTGCCAGCTCACCATTTTTTGGGGGGGTTCACACTGAAGCTTTCTTT.

This clonotype was picked up many times. The rearrangement joins TRBV19 to TRBJ1-1; TRBD1 might be the D (5 bases). Looked up from germline, CDR1 is LNHDA and CDR2 is SQIVND (reference sequence). The germline V and J ends were trimmed by 3 bases and 0 bases, with 11 bases remaining between them. This CDR3 is built from 15 residues. The CDR3 region is CASSIPGRMNTEAFF. In DNA form, the CDR3 reads TGTGCCAGTAGTATCCCGGGACGAATGAACACTGAAGCTTTCTTT.

This clonotype has a single count. The V and J genes are TRBV7-9 and TRBJ2-3; D is uncertain. CDR1 is SEHNR, CDR2 FQNEAQ, per germline (reference sequence). The CDR3 contains 11 residues. The V end was cut by 5 bases, the J end by 6 bases, with 6 bases between. CDR3 sequence reads: CASSAEDTQYF. The DNA for the CDR3 is TGTGCCAGCAGCGCTGAGGATACGCAGTATTTT.

This clonotype was counted ten times or more. The gene calls are TRBV20-1 and TRBJ2-7, with 11 bases that match TRBD1. The germline gives CDR1 DFQATT, CDR2 SNEGSKA (reference sequence). Trimming at V came to 5 bases and at J to 2 bases, leaving 5 bases not matched to a gene. This CDR3 has 14 amino acids. This CDR3 is CSASRDRGTYEQYF. The CDR3 region has the DNA TGCAGTGCTTCCCGGGACAGGGGGACCTACGAGCAGTACTTC.

This clonotype was recorded many times. This chain connects TRBV11-2 to TRBJ2-7, with TRBD1 matching 7 bases. Germline lookup yields CDR1 SGHAT and CDR2 FQNNGV. There are 14 residues in the CDR3. Trimming cost V 4 bases and J 5 bases; bases outside gene matches: 8. Written as DNA, the CDR3 is TGTGCCAGCAGCTCCCAGGGGGTAGGCAACGAGCAGTACTTC. Protein product: CASSSQGVGNEQYF.

This clonotype was seen more than once but under ten times. J is TRBJ2-2 and V is TRBV19; no definite D call. Germline assignment: CDR1 LNHDA and CDR2 SQIVND (reference sequence). The ends were cut back, 5 bases at V and 6 bases at J, with 10 bases in the middle. This CDR3 has 13 amino acids. The chain's CDR3 is CASSYPAPGELFF. The CDR3 nucleotides read TGTGCCAGTAGTTACCCGGCCCCCGGGGAGCTGTTTTTT.

This clonotype showed up many times. The rearrangement uses TRBV19 and TRBJ1-1; D perhaps matches TRBD1 (6 bases). Trimming took off 10 bases at V and 3 bases at J, with 12 bases between the two ends. CDR1 LNHDA and CDR2 SQIVND come from the germline V gene (reference sequence). The CDR3 extends over 12 amino acids. CDR3 nucleotide sequence: TGTGCCACCCAAGGGGGTTACACTGAAGCTTTCTTT. Amino acids: CATQGGYTEAFF.

The rearrangement joins TRBV29-1 to TRBJ2-5; D may be TRBD2 (6 bases). The length of the CDR3 is 12 residues. Germline V gives CDR1 SQVTM, CDR2 ANQGSEA. V lost 8 bases and J 5 bases, leaving 15 bases between the germline ends. CDR3 protein: CSSLRAGETQYF. The CDR3 nucleotides are TGCAGCTCCCTTCGGGCGGGGGAGACCCAGTACTTC.

To note about this clonotype: A much more abundant neighbour one base away suggests this may be a read error. The CDR3 protein is CASSYAPDRIFSYGYTF. The CDR3 region has the DNA TGTGCCAGCAGTTACGCTCCGGACAGGATCTTTTCGTATGGCTACACCTTC. The J gene is TRBJ1-2, the V gene TRBV6-5; 7 bases line up with TRBD1. The germline V gene encodes CDR1 MNHEY and CDR2 SVGAGI. The CDR3 is made up of 17 amino acids. V shed 2 bases and J 5 bases; nucleotides not matched to a gene: 14.